A selection of T cell receptor beta chains follows, all from one sample in a study of blood T cell repertoires in COVID-19. TCRdb's table, derived via immunoSEQ multiplex PCR, lists solely in-frame clones and lacks some. The data show about 480,000 clones, about 88% seen once. The sequenced sample consisted of peripheral blood. All receptors derive from a man younger than 30 with COVID-19, enrolled during active disease. Each CDR3 is given with its conserved first and last residue. Each record gives: V gene, clone size, D gene, J gene, CDR3 DNA, CDR3 protein. D genes are given only for firm matches. Expanded clones are given a class, and other clones once, few, many or no size at all.

TRBV6-4	.	TRBD1	TRBJ2-2	TGTGCCAGCAGTGAGTCGGGACAGGGTAACACCGGGGAGCTGTTTTTT	CASSESGQGNTGELFF
TRBV29-1	.	TRBD1	TRBJ2-6	TGCAGCGTTCCGGGACAGGGACTTATCTCTGGGGCCAACGTCCTGACTTTC	CSVPGQGLISGANVLTF
TRBV7-3	.	TRBD2	TRBJ2-3	TGTGCCAGCAGCTTGGGGACTAGCGGGGGCACAGATACGCAGTATTTT	CASSLGTSGGTDTQYF
TRBV6-4	.	TRBD2	TRBJ2-1	TGTGCCAGCAGTGACACTAGCGGGGGGGCCAATGAGCAGTTCTTC	CASSDTSGGANEQFF
TRBV10-3	.	TRBD1	TRBJ1-5	TGTGCCATCAGTGTCACAGGGGGCGAGGTTGGTCAGCCCCAGCATTTT	CAISVTGGEVGQPQHF
TRBV15	.	.	TRBJ2-2	TGTGCCACCAGCAGAGACGGGAACACCGGGGAGCTGTTTTTT	CATSRDGNTGELFF
TRBV5-6	.	TRBD1	TRBJ1-1	TGTGCCAGCAGCTCGGTGGACAGGGCGCCCGTTGAAGCTTTCTTT	CASSSVDRAPVEAFF
TRBV5-1	.	TRBD2	TRBJ2-5	TGCGCCAGCAGCTTGGGGCTAGCGGGGGCGGAGACCCAGTACTTC	CASSLGLAGAETQYF
TRBV28	.	TRBD1	TRBJ1-5	TGTGCCAGCAGTGCTACCGGGACAGGGAGCAATCAGCCCCAGCATTTT	CASSATGTGSNQPQHF
TRBV5-6	.	.	TRBJ2-3	TGTGCCAGCAGCAAGTCAGTTAGCACAGATACGCAGTATTTT	CASSKSVSTDTQYF
TRBV2	.	TRBD1	TRBJ1-2	TGTGCCAGCAGCGGGATTGGGGGACAGAACAACGGCTACACCTTC	CASSGIGGQNNGYTF
TRBV9	.	TRBD2	TRBJ2-3	TGTGCCAGCGACCTACTAGGAGGTAGCGGGGGCTCCACAGATACGCAGTATTTT	CASDLLGGSGGSTDTQYF
TRBV29-1	.	.	TRBJ2-7	TGCAGCGTTCTGACAGGACCATACGAGCAGTACTTC	CSVLTGPYEQYF
TRBV19	.	TRBD2	TRBJ2-1	TGTGCCAGTAGTATCCCTCCCGGGGGGGGAGAGATCAATGAGCAGTTCTTC	CASSIPPGGGEINEQFF
TRBV6-5	once	.	TRBJ2-7	TGTGCCAGCAGGATAACAGGGTACGAGCAGTACTTC	CASRITGYEQYF
TRBV7-9	few	TRBD1	TRBJ1-1	TGTGCCAGCAACATTTCGGGGACAGGGCACACTGAAGCTTTCTTT	CASNISGTGHTEAFF
TRBV27	.	TRBD2	TRBJ2-1	TGTGCCAGCTCCCCCCGGCTAGCGGGAGTGGGGTTGGACAATGAGCAGTTCTTC	CASSPRLAGVGLDNEQFF
TRBV10-1	.	.	TRBJ2-2	TGCGCCAGCAGTCCCTTTCCCTGGCAGACCGGGGAGCTGTTTTTT	CASSPFPWQTGELFF
TRBV9	.	.	TRBJ2-3	TGTGCCAGCAGCGTAGAAGGGGCTAGCACAGATACGCAGTATTTT	CASSVEGASTDTQYF
TRBV7-8	.	.	TRBJ1-3	TGTGCCAGCAGCCCGGATACAGGGCTGGGGGACACCATATATTTT	CASSPDTGLGDTIYF
TRBV6-4	.	TRBD1	TRBJ1-5	TGTGCCAGCAGTGGCGTACGGGACAGTAATCAGCCCCAGCATTTT	CASSGVRDSNQPQHF
TRBV3-1/TRBV3-2	once	TRBD2	TRBJ2-7	TGTGCCAGCAGCCAAGAAGCGGGAGCCTACGAGCAGTACTTC	CASSQEAGAYEQYF
TRBV20-1	.	.	TRBJ2-7	TGCAGTGCTAGTGGAGGCGGCGAGCAGTACTTC	CSASGGGEQYF
TRBV7-2	once	.	TRBJ2-1	TGTGCCAGCAGCTTAGAAAGGGGCGATGAGCAGTTCTTC	CASSLERGDEQFF
TRBV3-1/TRBV3-2	.	TRBD1	TRBJ2-5	TGTGCCAGCAGCCAAGATTGGGGACAGGGGGAAGAGACCCAGTACTTC	CASSQDWGQGEETQYF
TRBV7-9	.	.	TRBJ2-7	TGTGCCAGCAGCTTAGGCCCCTCACTCGGGGCCTACGAGCAGTACTTC	CASSLGPSLGAYEQYF
TRBV6-6	.	.	TRBJ2-2	TGTGCCAGCAGGGACAGATCGAACACCGGGGAGCTGTTTTTT	CASRDRSNTGELFF
TRBV3-1/TRBV3-2	.	.	TRBJ1-1	TGTGCCAGCAGCCAAATAGGAGGGGAAGCTTTCTTT	CASSQIGGEAFF
TRBV18	few	TRBD1	TRBJ2-7	TGTGCCAGCTCACCACCGTCGAGGGACAGGGATCGCGAGTACTTC	CASSPPSRDRDREYF
TRBV27	.	.	TRBJ2-2	TGTGCCAGCAGTCCACTCCGGGACGGGGAGCTGTTTTTT	CASSPLRDGELFF
TRBV18	.	TRBD2	TRBJ2-7	TGTGCCAGCTCACCATCCGCGGGAGCGAGCTACGAGCAGTACTTC	CASSPSAGASYEQYF
TRBV6-5	.	.	TRBJ1-5	TGTGCCAGCGCGCACGGGTTAAATCAGCCCCAGCATTTT	CASAHGLNQPQHF
TRBV19	.	TRBD2	TRBJ2-7	TGTGCCAGTAGTGCGGGACTAGCGGGGGGAAGGTCCTACGAGCAGTACTTC	CASSAGLAGGRSYEQYF
TRBV6-5	.	.	TRBJ2-5	TGTGCCAGCGGCGCTGGGCCACAAGAGACCCAGTACTTC	CASGAGPQETQYF
TRBV19	.	.	TRBJ1-2	TGTGCCAGTAGATTGTCTCAGGTTAAGAACTATGGCTACACCTTC	CASRLSQVKNYGYTF
TRBV6-5	.	.	TRBJ1-5	TGTGCCAGCAGAGGACCCTACAGGGACGGTCAGCCCCAGCATTTT	CASRGPYRDGQPQHF
TRBV11-3	few	.	TRBJ1-2	TGTGCCAGCAGCCTAGGACAGCTTCAACGTTTC	CASSLGQLQRF
TRBV18	.	.	TRBJ2-3	TGTGCCAGCTCACCCGCCCAGGGAGATACGCAGTATTTT	CASSPAQGDTQYF
TRBV11-3	once	.	TRBJ2-1	TGTGCCAGCAGCTTAGGGTGGGAGTCGCGGAATGAGCAGTTCTTC	CASSLGWESRNEQFF